This TCR beta chain was recovered during a study of T cell responses to AZD1222 COVID-19 vaccine (dated by TCRdb to the early 2020s). About the full investigation: AZD1222 recipients whose second dose came at about 4 weeks and those whose second dose came at about 12 weeks were combined into one group, since spike-specific TCR depth and breadth did not differ between the two schedules. TCR sequencing was performed for 230 to 250 trial participants, of whom about 200 were given two doses of AZD1222 and approximately 25 were given two doses of MenACWY control vaccine. Trial participants were enrolled into age subgroups of 18-55, 56-69 and 70-plus years, which contained about 160, 30 and 59 TCR-sequenced participants, respectively. Broad study findings and their caveats: Participants were mostly white British and included more females than males, and it was suggested by the authors that clonal diversity may have been underestimated. In the small 56-69-year group, the increase in depth fell short of significance, most likely because of low power. No day 14 peak-response samples were available, so repertoires were characterized only after the peak T cell response. Conclusions about previously exposed vaccinees are limited because only five or six AZD1222 recipients were SARS-CoV-2 seropositive at baseline. Reportedly, close to half of the unique spike-specific TCRs recognized epitopes lying outside the regions that are mutated in the B.1.351 and B.1.1.7 variants. A significant rise in spike-specific TCR breadth and depth was observed after two AZD1222 doses relative to day 0 and relative to MenACWY recipients. The vaccine-associated CD4 TCRs covered the entire spike protein, and the dominant responses fell in regions 160-218 and 743-854.

The CDR3 regions of human TCRbeta chains were analyzed by immunosequencing. Per the original workflow: Repertoire TCRs were matched against a reference library of SARS-CoV-2-specific TCRs generated with the MIRA antigen-specificity platform. Breadth was defined as the fraction of unique TCRs that were SARS-CoV-2-associated. Depth was defined as the fraction of total T cells that were SARS-CoV-2-associated. Using the MIRA data, each spike-specific TCR was mapped to the spike region that the TCR reacts to and placed in a CD4 or CD8 class. Log10-transformed breadth and depth values were compared by one-way ANOVA with Sidak's multiple comparisons tests. TCRdb obtained this table from immuneACCESS and retained in-frame rearrangements with V and J assigned. These tables miss some clones; where compared with another copy, unresolved V genes account for less than half of the shortfall, and the remainder is unexplained. V, J and clone size reflect that table, while D and trimming were determined from the DNA. The sample profile shows roughly 170,000 clones; 85% to 95% of them were found once. The ten largest clonotypes hold about 1% of the sample.

This specimen's time point label, interpreted: baseline before first vaccination. The vaccinee samples were drawn from two UK trials, COV001 and COV002, one of which was a single-blind randomized controlled phase 2/3 trial testing AZD1222 (ChAdOx1 nCoV-19) in healthy adults. For TCRbeta chain sequencing, PBMC samples were collected from trial participants at day 0 and at day 28 after the second dose. Concerning this clone: Its antigen is unknown. Base-call qualities are not available, and no considerably larger clone is one nucleotide away.

CDR1 SGHTA and CDR2 FQGNSA are derived from the germline V gene. The CDR3 covers 13 residues, taking in both the cysteine and the phenylalanine. Only the CDR3 portion is preserved as DNA: 39 bases, with reading frame beginning at the first base. Trimming costs V 1 base and J 7 bases, and their ends lie 11 bases apart. This clonotype was obtained from an adult in good health. The receptor chain draws on TRBV7-2 and TRBJ2-7, with the identity of the D gene unclear. The sequences come from peripheral blood, collected on day 0 of AZD1222 vaccination. The CDR3 protein is CASSLVAVGEQYF. The DNA is TGTGCCAGCAGCTTAGTGGCCGTGGGAGAGCAGTACTTC. The entire variable domain, with the stretches around the CDR3 drawn from the reference TRBV7-2 and TRBJ2-7 proteins, is GAGVSQSPSNKVTEKGKDVELRCDPISGHTALYWYRQSLGQGLEFLIYFQGNSAPDKSGLPSDRFSAERTGGSVSTLTIQRTQQEDSAVYLCASSLVAVGEQYFGPGTRLTVT.